Each of the 12 T cell receptor beta chains below was sequenced from the same sample in a study of shared clonotypes between healthy human individuals. Here immunoSEQ multiplex PCR was the method, and the copy in TCRdb shows in-frame clones only, minus some. The sample comprises approximately 500,000 clones, approximately 80% of which are singletons, and 12% rests with the top ten. The sequencing input was PBMCs. These receptors were taken from a woman in her forties in good health. Some clones in this sample may be carry-over from other donors' samples.

The chain couples TRBV21-1 to TRBJ2-2; TRBD2 is the table's D call and was not checked against the DNA. TRBV21-1 is noted as a pseudogene. This CDR3 contains 18 residues. CDR3: CASSPPGLAGGNTGELFF. Written as DNA, the CDR3 is TGTGCCAGCAGCCCGCCGGGACTAGCGGGAGGCAACACCGGGGAGCTGTTTTTT.

The chain combines TRBV10-3 with TRBJ2-7; D remains unclear. Germline V lookup: CDR1 ENHRY, CDR2 SYGVKD. V was trimmed by 4 bases and J by 5 bases, leaving 9 bases between them. The CDR3 has 12 amino acids. CDR3 DNA sequence: TGTGCCATCAGTGGGGTACAACACGAGCAGTACTTC. This sequence encodes CAISGVQHEQYF.

The CDR3 is CASKDRVVNTIYF. The CDR3 DNA reads TGTGCCAGCAAAGACAGGGTAGTAAACACCATATATTTT. This sequence joins TRBV25-1 and TRBJ1-3; the match to TRBD1 covers 7 bases. CDR1 is MGHDK and CDR2 is SYGVNS in the germline V gene. The CDR3 loop spans 13 amino acids. Trimming at V came to 7 bases and at J to 6 bases, leaving 6 bases not matched to a gene.

The V call is TRBV6-4, the J call TRBJ2-2; 9 bases fit TRBD2. The CDR3 extends over 16 amino acids. V gave up 4 bases and J gave up 0 bases; unmatched junction bases: 3. The germline V gene has CDR1 MRHNA and CDR2 SNTAGT. DNA for the CDR3: TGTGCCAGCAGTGGGACTAGCGAATCGAACACCGGGGAGCTGTTTTTT. It is translated as CASSGTSESNTGELFF.

In its sample, this clone was seen a few times. A junction end diverges from the germline sequence, so it may reflect a read error. J is TRBJ2-6 and V is TRBV19; D possibly corresponds to TRBD2 (5 bases). This CDR3 is built from 16 residues. Germline V lookup: CDR1 LNHDA, CDR2 SQIVND (reference sequence). CDR3 nucleotides: TGTGCCGGTAGTGTCCTCGGGGTCTCTGGGGCCAACGTCCTGACTTTC. Translation gives CAGSVLGVSGANVLTF.

This clone occurred many times. The same CDR3 can be traced to other DNA sequences in this sample. The rearrangement joins TRBV30 to TRBJ1-1; tentatively, D is TRBD1 (5 bases). The CDR3 loop spans 15 amino acids. Looked up from germline, CDR1 is GTSNPN and CDR2 is SVGIG (reference sequence). V was shortened by 1 base and J by 0 bases, with 12 bases between the two germline ends. The CDR3 here is CAWSGGVWVNTEAFF. CDR3 coding DNA: TGTGCCTGGAGTGGGGGGGTTTGGGTGAACACTGAAGCTTTCTTT.

V is TRBV15 and J is TRBJ2-3, with 9 nucleotides matching TRBD2. This CDR3 has 17 amino acids. Germline CDR1 LNHNV, CDR2 YYDKDF (reference sequence). V was pared by 2 bases and J by 1 base, with 7 bases of the junction left unmatched. The CDR3 coding sequence is TGTGCCACCAGCAGAAATGGGGCGGGAGGGGGCACAGATACGCAGTATTTT. As protein: CATSRNGAGGGTDTQYF.

The DNA for the CDR3 is TGTGCCAGCAGCCCTACTAGCGGGAATTACAATGAGCAGTTCTTC. It specifies CASSPTSGNYNEQFF. The V call is TRBV28, the J call TRBJ2-1, with 10 bases lining up with TRBD2. Germline V gene sequence: CDR1 MDHEN, CDR2 SYDVKM. J lost 4 bases, V lost 6 bases, and 6 bases had no gene match. The length of the CDR3 is 15 residues. Full variable domain (missing parts from reference TRBV28 and TRBJ2-1): DVKVTQSSRYLVKRTGEKVFLECVQDMDHENMFWYRQDPGLGLRLIYFSYDVKMKEKGDIPEGYSVSREKKERFSLILESASTNQTSMYLCASSPTSGNYNEQFFGPGTRLTVL.

The chain couples TRBV2 to TRBJ1-2; D is unresolved. The V gene's germline CDR1 is SNHLY and CDR2 FYNNEI. Trimming cost V 6 bases and J 5 bases, with 10 bases left between them. CDR3 length: 12 residues. Written as DNA, the CDR3 is TGTGCCAGCAGCGCAGACGGTTATGGCTACACCTTC. Encoded protein: CASSADGYGYTF. Drawing the rest from reference TRBV2 and TRBJ1-2, the complete variable domain is EPEVTQTPSHQVTQMGQEVILRCVPISNHLYFYWYRQILGQKVEFLVSFYNNEISEKSEIFDDQFSVERPDGSNFTLKIRSTKLEDSAMYFCASSADGYGYTFGSGTRLTVV.

A single count supports this clone. This chain's CDR3 is CATSRGTGYHQPQHF. The CDR3 region has the DNA TGTGCCACCAGCAGAGGGACAGGGTACCATCAGCCCCAGCATTTT. V usage is TRBV15 and J usage is TRBJ1-5, with 8 bases identical to TRBD1. The germline V gene has CDR1 LNHNV and CDR2 YYDKDF (reference sequence). The J segment lost 5 bases and the V segment lost 1 base, leaving 4 bases of the junction unmatched. This CDR3 region has 15 residues.

The DNA of the CDR3 is TGTGCCAGCAGCTTAGCGGCGGGGGGCACAGATACGCAGTATTTT. This sequence encodes CASSLAAGGTDTQYF. The chain has TRBV7-6 and TRBJ2-3; 7 bases fit TRBD2. From germline, CDR1 is SGHVS and CDR2 FNYEAQ. J was trimmed by 1 base and V by 0 bases; bases with no gene match: 1. The CDR3 loop spans 15 amino acids.

This clone was observed many times. The chain employs TRBV4-1 and TRBJ2-2; 11 bases agree with TRBD2. Germline-derived CDR1 and CDR2 are MGHRA and YSYEKL. The V and J ends lost 0 bases and 2 bases, in that order; junction bases with no gene match: 5. The CDR3 covers 18 residues. The DNA for the CDR3 is TGCGCCAGCAGCCAAGAGGCGGGACTAGCGGACAACACCGGGGAGCTGTTTTTT. This gives the protein CASSQEAGLADNTGELFF.